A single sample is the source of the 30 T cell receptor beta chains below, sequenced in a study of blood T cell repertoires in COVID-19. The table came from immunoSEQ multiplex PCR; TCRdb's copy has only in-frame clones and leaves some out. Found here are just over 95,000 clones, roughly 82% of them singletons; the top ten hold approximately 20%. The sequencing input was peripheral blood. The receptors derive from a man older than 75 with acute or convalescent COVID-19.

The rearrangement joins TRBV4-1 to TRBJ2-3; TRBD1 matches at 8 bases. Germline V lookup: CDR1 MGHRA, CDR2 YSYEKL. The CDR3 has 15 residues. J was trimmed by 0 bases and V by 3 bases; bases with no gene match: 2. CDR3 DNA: TGCGCCAGCAGCCACGACAGGGGTAGCACAGATACGCAGTATTTT. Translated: CASSHDRGSTDTQYF.

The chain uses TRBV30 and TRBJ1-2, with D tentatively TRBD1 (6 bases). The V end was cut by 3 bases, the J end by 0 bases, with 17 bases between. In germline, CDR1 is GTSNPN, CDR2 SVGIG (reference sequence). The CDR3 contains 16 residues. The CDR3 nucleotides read TGTGCCTGGAGGACGGCTTCGACAGGAGCTAACTATGGCTACACCTTC. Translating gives CAWRTASTGANYGYTF.

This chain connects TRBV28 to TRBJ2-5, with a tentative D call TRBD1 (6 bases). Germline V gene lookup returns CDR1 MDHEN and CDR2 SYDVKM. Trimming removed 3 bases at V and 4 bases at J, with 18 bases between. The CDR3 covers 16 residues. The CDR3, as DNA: TGTGCCAGCAGTTTGATAGGGCAGGGGAAGGGAGAGACCCAGTACTTC. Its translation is CASSLIGQGKGETQYF.

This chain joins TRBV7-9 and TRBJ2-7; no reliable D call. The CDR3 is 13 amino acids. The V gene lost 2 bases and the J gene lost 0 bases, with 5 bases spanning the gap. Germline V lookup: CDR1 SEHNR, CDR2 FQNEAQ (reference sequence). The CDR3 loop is CASSLSSSYEQYF. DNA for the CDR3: TGTGCCAGCAGCTTAAGTAGCTCCTACGAGCAGTACTTC. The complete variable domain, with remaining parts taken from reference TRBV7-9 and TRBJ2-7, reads DTGVSQNPRHKITKRGQNVTFRCDPISEHNRLYWYRQTLGQGPEFLTYFQNEAQLEKSRLLSDRFSAERPKGSFSTLEIQRTEQGDSAMYLCASSLSSSYEQYFGPGTRLTVT.

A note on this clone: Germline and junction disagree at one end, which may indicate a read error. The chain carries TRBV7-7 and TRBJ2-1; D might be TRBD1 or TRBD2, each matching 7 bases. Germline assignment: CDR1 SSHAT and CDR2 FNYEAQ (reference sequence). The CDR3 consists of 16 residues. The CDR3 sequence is CASSLGGPVAGDEQFF. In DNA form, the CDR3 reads TGTGCTAGCAGCTTAGGGGGCCCCGTAGCGGGCGATGAGCAGTTCTTC. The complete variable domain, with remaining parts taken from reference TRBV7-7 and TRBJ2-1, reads GAGVSQSPRYKVTKRGQDVTLRCDPISSHATLYWYQQALGQGPEFLTYFNYEAQPDKSGLPSDRFSAERPEGSISTLTIQRTEQRDSAMYRCASSLGGPVAGDEQFFGPGTRLTVL.

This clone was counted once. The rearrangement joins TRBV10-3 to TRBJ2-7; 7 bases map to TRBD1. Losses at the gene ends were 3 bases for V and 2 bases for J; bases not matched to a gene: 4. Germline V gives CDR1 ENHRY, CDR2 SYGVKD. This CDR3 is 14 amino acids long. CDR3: CAISEVGQAYEQYF. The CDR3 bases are TGTGCCATCAGTGAAGTCGGACAGGCCTACGAGCAGTACTTC.

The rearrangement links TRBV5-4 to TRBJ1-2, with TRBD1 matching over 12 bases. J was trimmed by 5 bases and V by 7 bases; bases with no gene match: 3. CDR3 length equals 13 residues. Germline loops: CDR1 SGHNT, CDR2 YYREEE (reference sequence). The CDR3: CASGGQGAYGYTF. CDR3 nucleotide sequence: TGTGCCAGCGGGGGACAGGGGGCGTATGGCTACACCTTC.

In DNA, the CDR3 is TGTGCCAGCAGCTTAGCCCCCCTCGGTACGCAGTATTTT. It yields the protein CASSLAPLGTQYF. The gene calls are TRBV7-9 and TRBJ2-3; D is unclear. The CDR3 is made up of 13 amino acids. Trimming pared 0 bases from V and 8 bases from J, leaving 9 bases between. CDR1 is SEHNR, CDR2 FQNEAQ, per germline (reference sequence).

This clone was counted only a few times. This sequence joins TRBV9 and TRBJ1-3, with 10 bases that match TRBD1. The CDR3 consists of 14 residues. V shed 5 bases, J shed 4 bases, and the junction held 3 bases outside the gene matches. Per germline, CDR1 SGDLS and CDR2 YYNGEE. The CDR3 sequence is CASRGQGKGNTIYF. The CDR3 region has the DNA TGTGCCAGCAGGGGACAGGGGAAGGGAAACACCATATATTTT.

CDR3 region: CASSVRTSSGAVLTF. CDR3 in DNA: TGTGCCAGCAGTGTTAGGACAAGTTCGGGCGCCGTCCTGACTTTC. This chain links TRBV6-2 or TRBV6-3 with TRBJ2-6; D perhaps matches TRBD1 (5 bases). V gave up 5 bases and J gave up 12 bases, with 20 bases separating them. The CDR3 has 15 amino acids. Per germline, CDR1 MNHEY and CDR2 SVGEGT.

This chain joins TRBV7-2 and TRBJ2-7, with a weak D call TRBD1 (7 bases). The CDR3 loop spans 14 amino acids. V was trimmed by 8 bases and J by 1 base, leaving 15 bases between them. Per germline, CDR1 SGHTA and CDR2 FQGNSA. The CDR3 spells CASGGTASSYEQYF. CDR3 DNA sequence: TGTGCCAGCGGAGGGACAGCCTCGTCCTACGAGCAGTACTTC.

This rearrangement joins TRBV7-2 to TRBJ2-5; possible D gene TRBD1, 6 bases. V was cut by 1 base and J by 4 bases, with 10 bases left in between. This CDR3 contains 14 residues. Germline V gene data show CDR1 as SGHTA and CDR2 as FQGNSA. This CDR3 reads CASSLVGGGETQYF. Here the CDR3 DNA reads TGTGCCAGCAGCTTAGTTGGGGGCGGAGAGACCCAGTACTTC.

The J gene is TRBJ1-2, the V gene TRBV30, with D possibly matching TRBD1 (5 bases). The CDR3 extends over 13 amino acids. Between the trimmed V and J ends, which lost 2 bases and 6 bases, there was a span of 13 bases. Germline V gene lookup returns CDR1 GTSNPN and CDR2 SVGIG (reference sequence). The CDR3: CAWSWGEKDGYTF. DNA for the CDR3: TGTGCCTGGAGTTGGGGGGAAAAGGATGGCTACACCTTC.

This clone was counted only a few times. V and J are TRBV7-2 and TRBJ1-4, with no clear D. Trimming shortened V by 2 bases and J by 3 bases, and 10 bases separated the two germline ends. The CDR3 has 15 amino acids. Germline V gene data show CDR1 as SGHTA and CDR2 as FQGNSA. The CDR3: CASSLKRAANEKLFF. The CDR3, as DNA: TGTGCCAGCAGCTTAAAGAGGGCTGCTAATGAAAAACTGTTTTTT.

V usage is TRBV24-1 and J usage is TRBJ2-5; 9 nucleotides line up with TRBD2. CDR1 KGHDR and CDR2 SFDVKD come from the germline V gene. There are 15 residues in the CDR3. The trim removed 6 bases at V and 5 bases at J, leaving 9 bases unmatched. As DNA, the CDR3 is TGTGCCACCAGTATCCGGCGGGGGGGCCTGGAGACCCAGTACTTC. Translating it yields CATSIRRGGLETQYF.

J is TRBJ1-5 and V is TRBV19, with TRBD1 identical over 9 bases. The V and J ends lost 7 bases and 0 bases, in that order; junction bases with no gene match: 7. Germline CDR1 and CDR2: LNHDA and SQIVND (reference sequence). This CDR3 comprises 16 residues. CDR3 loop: CASIKGTGYSNQPQHF. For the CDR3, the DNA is TGTGCCAGTATCAAGGGGACAGGGTATAGCAATCAGCCCCAGCATTTT.

For the CDR3, the DNA is TGCGCCAGCAGTGAGGGGGGCCGTGGGGTCGGTCAGCCCCAGCATTTT. It encodes CASSEGGRGVGQPQHF. The rearrangement joins TRBV10-2 to TRBJ1-5, with a possible D match to TRBD1 (6 bases). There are 16 residues in the CDR3. The germline V and J ends were trimmed by 2 bases and 6 bases, with 17 bases remaining between them. CDR1 and CDR2 from the germline V gene are WSHSY and SAAADI.

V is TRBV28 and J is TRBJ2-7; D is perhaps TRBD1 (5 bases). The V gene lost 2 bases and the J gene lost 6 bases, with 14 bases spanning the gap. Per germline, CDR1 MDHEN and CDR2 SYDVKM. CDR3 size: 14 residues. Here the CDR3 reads CASSLVPGSGEQYF. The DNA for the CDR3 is TGTGCCAGCAGTTTAGTCCCAGGGTCAGGCGAGCAGTACTTC.

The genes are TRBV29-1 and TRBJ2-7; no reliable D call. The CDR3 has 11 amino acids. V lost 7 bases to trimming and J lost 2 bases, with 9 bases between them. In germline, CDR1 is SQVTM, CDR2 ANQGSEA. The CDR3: CSGGVAYEQYF. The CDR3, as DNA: TGCAGCGGCGGAGTAGCCTACGAGCAGTACTTC.

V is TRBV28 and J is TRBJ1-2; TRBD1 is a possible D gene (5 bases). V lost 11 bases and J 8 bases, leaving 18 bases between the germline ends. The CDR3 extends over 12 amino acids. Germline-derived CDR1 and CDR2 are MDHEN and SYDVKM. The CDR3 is CASERGSRGYTF. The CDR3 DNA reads TGTGCCTCCGAAAGGGGTTCTCGGGGCTACACCTTC.

The CDR3 loop is CASSARLAAGADTQYF. The CDR3 region has the DNA TGTGCCAGCAGCGCACGGTTAGCGGCGGGAGCAGATACGCAGTATTTT. This chain joins TRBV7-2 and TRBJ2-3, with 7 bases matching TRBD2. The CDR3 contains 16 residues. Germline assignment: CDR1 SGHTA and CDR2 FQGNSA. J lost 4 bases, V lost 5 bases, and 12 bases had no gene match.

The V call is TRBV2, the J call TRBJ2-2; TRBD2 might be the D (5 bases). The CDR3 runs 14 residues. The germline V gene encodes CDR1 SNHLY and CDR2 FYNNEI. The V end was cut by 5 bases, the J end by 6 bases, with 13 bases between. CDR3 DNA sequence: TGTGCCAGCAGTCCGACTCCCGGGGCCGGGGAGCTGTTTTTT. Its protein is CASSPTPGAGELFF. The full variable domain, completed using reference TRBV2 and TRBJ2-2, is EPEVTQTPSHQVTQMGQEVILRCVPISNHLYFYWYRQILGQKVEFLVSFYNNEISEKSEIFDDQFSVERPDGSNFTLKIRSTKLEDSAMYFCASSPTPGAGELFFGEGSRLTVL.

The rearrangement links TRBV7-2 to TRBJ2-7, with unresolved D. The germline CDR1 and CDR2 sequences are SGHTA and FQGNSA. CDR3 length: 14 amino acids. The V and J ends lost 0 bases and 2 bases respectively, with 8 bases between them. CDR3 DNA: TGTGCCAGCAGCTTAGCGGCATACCCCTACGAGCAGTACTTC. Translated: CASSLAAYPYEQYF.

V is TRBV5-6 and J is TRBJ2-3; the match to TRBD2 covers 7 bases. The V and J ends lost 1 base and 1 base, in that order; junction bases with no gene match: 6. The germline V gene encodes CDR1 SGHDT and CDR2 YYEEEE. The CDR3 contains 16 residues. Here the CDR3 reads CASSLFSGGGTDTQYF. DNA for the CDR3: TGTGCCAGCAGCTTGTTCTCGGGGGGTGGCACAGATACGCAGTATTTT.

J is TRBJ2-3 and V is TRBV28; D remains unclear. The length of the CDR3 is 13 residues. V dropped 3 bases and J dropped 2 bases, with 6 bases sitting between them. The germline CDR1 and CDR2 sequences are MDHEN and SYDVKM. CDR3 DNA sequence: TGTGCCAGCAGTTTCAGTTCCACAGATACGCAGTATTTT. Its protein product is CASSFSSTDTQYF.

The CDR3 sequence: CASSTGLAGLWDIQYF. As DNA, the CDR3 is TGTGCCAGTAGCACGGGACTAGCGGGACTGTGGGACATTCAGTACTTC. This chain links TRBV19 with TRBJ2-4; 13 bases match TRBD2. The trim removed 6 bases at V and 8 bases at J, leaving 10 bases unmatched. Germline V CDR1 and CDR2: LNHDA, SQIVND (reference sequence). This CDR3 comprises 16 residues.

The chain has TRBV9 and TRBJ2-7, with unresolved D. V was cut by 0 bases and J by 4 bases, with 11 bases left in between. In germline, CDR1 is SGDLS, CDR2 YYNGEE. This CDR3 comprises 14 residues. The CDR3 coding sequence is TGTGCCAGCAGCGTAGGGGTGAAGGAGTACGAGCAGTACTTC. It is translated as CASSVGVKEYEQYF.

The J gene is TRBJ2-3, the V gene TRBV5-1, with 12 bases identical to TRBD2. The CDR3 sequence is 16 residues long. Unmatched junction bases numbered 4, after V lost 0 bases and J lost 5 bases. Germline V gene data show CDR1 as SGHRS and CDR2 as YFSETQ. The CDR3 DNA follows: TGCGCCAGCAGCTTGGCTAGCGGGGGGGCCTTAGATACGCAGTATTTT. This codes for CASSLASGGALDTQYF.

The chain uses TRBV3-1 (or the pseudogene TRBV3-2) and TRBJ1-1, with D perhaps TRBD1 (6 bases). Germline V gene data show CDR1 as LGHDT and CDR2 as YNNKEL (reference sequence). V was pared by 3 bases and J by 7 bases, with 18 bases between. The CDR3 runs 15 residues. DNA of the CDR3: TGTGCCAGCAGCCAGAATGGTGGACAGACTCTTGAAGCTTTCTTT. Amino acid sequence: CASSQNGGQTLEAFF.

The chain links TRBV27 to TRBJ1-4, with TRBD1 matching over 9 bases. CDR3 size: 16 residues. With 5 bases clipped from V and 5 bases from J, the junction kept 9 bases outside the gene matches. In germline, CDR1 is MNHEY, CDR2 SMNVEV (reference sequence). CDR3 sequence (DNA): TGTGCCAGCAGTCAAAAATCGACAGGGGGAAATGAAAAACTGTTTTTT. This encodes CASSQKSTGGNEKLFF.